Following are 25 T cell receptor beta chains from one sample sequenced in a study of glioma-infiltrating T cells after dendritic cell vaccination. Time point specified: after dendritic cell vaccination, including at tumor progression/relapse. Clones were read by immunoSEQ multiplex PCR, and TCRdb kept only the in-frame ones, dropping some. The top ten clones hold less than 3% of a sample with about 24,000 clones, 89% of them seen once. Sequenced here: blood, sampled after dendritic cell vaccination. The receptor set was obtained from a human donor with glioblastoma.

The rearrangement links TRBV7-9 to TRBJ2-3, with 7 positions matching TRBD2. The CDR3 sequence is 14 residues long. In germline, CDR1 is SEHNR, CDR2 FQNEAQ (reference sequence). Trimming at V came to 4 bases and at J to 1 base, leaving 2 bases not matched to a gene. The CDR3 spells CASSSRGGTDTQYF. CDR3 nucleotides: TGTGCCAGCAGCTCTCGGGGGGGCACAGATACGCAGTATTTT.

On this clone: The same CDR3 arises from other DNA sequences in this sample as well. This sequence joins TRBV6-1 and TRBJ2-7, with 10 positions matching TRBD2. The V gene's germline CDR1 is MNHNS and CDR2 SASEGT. V shed 11 bases, J shed 2 bases, and the junction held 9 bases outside the gene matches. There are 14 residues in the CDR3. The CDR3 nucleotides read TGTGCCGGGAATAGCGGGGGGAACCCCTACGAGCAGTACTTC. This translates into CAGNSGGNPYEQYF.

The chain employs TRBV7-9 and TRBJ2-2; 8 nucleotides line up with TRBD1. CDR1 and CDR2 (germline): SEHNR, FQNEAQ (reference sequence). The trim removed 5 bases at V and 6 bases at J, leaving 5 bases unmatched. This CDR3 region has 14 residues. CDR3 residues: CASSGQGFAGELFF. CDR3 bases: TGTGCCAGCAGCGGACAGGGATTCGCCGGGGAGCTGTTTTTT. Full variable domain (remainder filled in from reference TRBV7-9 and TRBJ2-2): DTGVSQNPRHKITKRGQNVTFRCDPISEHNRLYWYRQTLGQGPEFLTYFQNEAQLEKSRLLSDRFSAERPKGSFSTLEIQRTEQGDSAMYLCASSGQGFAGELFFGEGSRLTVL.

J is TRBJ2-7 and V is TRBV5-6, with 9 bases aligning to TRBD1. The CDR3 covers 14 residues. In germline, CDR1 is SGHDT, CDR2 YYEEEE. Trimming removed 7 bases from V and 3 bases from J; junction bases left unmatched: 8. The CDR3 is CASQRQGEFYEQYF. DNA for the CDR3: TGTGCCAGCCAACGACAGGGGGAATTCTACGAGCAGTACTTC.

The J gene is TRBJ1-1, the V gene TRBV5-8, with unresolved D. The germline V and J ends were trimmed by 4 bases and 3 bases, with 10 bases remaining between them. The CDR3 length is 13 residues. Germline assignment: CDR1 SGHTS and CDR2 YDEGEE. CDR3 amino acids: CASSIEKYTEAFF. The CDR3 coding sequence is TGTGCCAGCAGCATTGAGAAATACACTGAAGCTTTCTTT.

This chain connects TRBV18 to TRBJ2-5, with TRBD2 identical over 8 bases. The CDR3 contains 14 residues. V lost 2 bases and J lost 5; bases outside the gene matches: 4. Germline V lookup: CDR1 KGHSH, CDR2 LQKENI. Here the CDR3 reads CASSPTGGAETQYF. In DNA form, the CDR3 reads TGTGCCAGCTCACCAACCGGGGGGGCCGAGACCCAGTACTTC.

The count of this clone is one. The chain recombines TRBV2 with TRBJ1-2; TRBD1 aligns across 10 bases. The length of the CDR3 is 13 residues. Germline CDR1 is SNHLY and CDR2 is FYNNEI. V dropped 8 bases and J dropped 4; count of bases not matched to a gene: 4. Written as DNA, the CDR3 is TGTGCCAGCCGGGACAGGGGCAGCTATGGCTACACCTTC. Protein: CASRDRGSYGYTF. Filled out from reference TRBV2 and TRBJ1-2, the complete variable domain reads EPEVTQTPSHQVTQMGQEVILRCVPISNHLYFYWYRQILGQKVEFLVSFYNNEISEKSEIFDDQFSVERPDGSNFTLKIRSTKLEDSAMYFCASRDRGSYGYTFGSGTRLTVV.

CDR3 protein: CASSSIGGPAEKLFF. The CDR3 coding sequence is TGCGCCAGCAGTTCTATAGGGGGACCTGCAGAAAAACTGTTTTTT. The rearrangement links TRBV5-1 to TRBJ1-4, with D perhaps matching TRBD1 (6 bases). The germline V gene has CDR1 SGHRS and CDR2 YFSETQ. The CDR3 runs 15 residues. The V end was cut by 5 bases, the J end by 8 bases, with 19 bases between.

The chain employs TRBV23-1 and TRBJ2-2; TRBD2 aligns across 7 bases. TRBV23-1 is annotated as an ORF whose role is uncertain. The trim removed 0 bases at V and 8 bases at J, leaving 9 bases unmatched. The CDR3 extends over 16 amino acids. The DNA of the CDR3 is TGCGCCAGCAGTCAATCGGGAGGGCAGAAGGAGGGGGAGCTGTTTTTT. This codes for CASSQSGGQKEGELFF.

The J gene is TRBJ1-2, the V gene TRBV25-1; possibly TRBD1 for D (6 bases). Looked up from germline, CDR1 is MGHDK and CDR2 is SYGVNS. The germline V and J ends were trimmed by 1 base and 4 bases, with 13 bases remaining between them. The CDR3 covers 15 residues. The CDR3 DNA reads TGTGCCAGCAGTGAATCCTTGGGGGCCGGCTATGGCTACACCTTC. Translation: CASSESLGAGYGYTF.

This chain links TRBV20-1 with TRBJ2-3, with D hard to call. CDR3 length equals 11 residues. V was pared by 0 bases and J by 7 bases, with 5 bases between. CDR1 and CDR2 from the germline V gene are DFQATT and SNEGSKA (reference sequence). DNA of the CDR3: TGCAGTGCTAGAGATCGGTATACGCAGTATTTT. It specifies CSARDRYTQYF.

The rearrangement links TRBV27 to TRBJ1-5, with TRBD1 matching 9 bases. CDR1 and CDR2 from the germline V gene are MNHEY and SMNVEV (reference sequence). Trimming took 5 bases from V and 6 from J; bases not matched to a gene: 5. The CDR3 covers 14 residues. DNA for the CDR3: TGTGCCAGCAGTATAGGACAGGGGTCTCAGCCCCAGCATTTT. Amino acids: CASSIGQGSQPQHF.

The chain is built from TRBV6-1 and TRBJ1-6; 9 nucleotides line up with TRBD1. The CDR3 is made up of 15 amino acids. Per germline, CDR1 MNHNS and CDR2 SASEGT. The junction had 8 bases not matched to a gene; V was cut back by 5 bases and J by 9 bases. The CDR3 loop reads CASSIGTGYASPLHF. CDR3 in DNA: TGTGCCAGCAGTATAGGGACAGGGTACGCTTCACCCCTCCACTTT.

The chain recombines TRBV18 with TRBJ2-7, with 10 bases that match TRBD1. Germline V CDR1 and CDR2: KGHSH, LQKENI. The ends lost 5 bases at V and 7 bases at J; junction bases unmatched: 5. The CDR3 loop spans 13 amino acids. CDR3: CASSFDRGREQYF. DNA for the CDR3: TGTGCCAGCTCATTCGACAGGGGGCGTGAGCAGTACTTC.

The count of this clone is one. The genes are TRBV15 and TRBJ2-1; the D gene is possibly TRBD2 (5 bases). The germline V and J ends were trimmed by 0 bases and 2 bases, with 20 bases remaining between them. The CDR3 totals 19 residues. Germline CDR1 LNHNV, CDR2 YYDKDF (reference sequence). The CDR3 region is CATSRDPRHGWRTYNEQFF. CDR3 nucleotides: TGTGCCACCAGCAGAGATCCCAGGCATGGCTGGAGGACCTACAATGAGCAGTTCTTC. The whole variable domain, remainder taken from reference TRBV15 and TRBJ2-1, is DAMVIQNPRYQVTQFGKPVTLSCSQTLNHNVMYWYQQKSSQAPKLLFHYYDKDFNNEADTPDNFQSRRPNTSFCFLDIRSPGLGDTAMYLCATSRDPRHGWRTYNEQFFGPGTRLTVL.

This clone was seen only once. The chain links TRBV18 to TRBJ1-4; 12 nucleotides align to TRBD1. The trim removed 6 bases at V and 6 bases at J, leaving 8 bases unmatched. CDR3 length equals 16 residues. Germline CDR1 reads KGHSH; CDR2 reads LQKENI. CDR3 protein: CASSPRDRGRDEKLFF. As DNA, the CDR3 is TGTGCCAGCTCCCCCAGGGACAGGGGGCGGGATGAAAAACTGTTTTTT.

The genes are TRBV4-1 and TRBJ2-2, with D possibly being TRBD1 (6 bases). Germline V gene sequence: CDR1 MGHRA, CDR2 YSYEKL. V shed 3 bases and J shed 1 base, with 12 bases lying between them. The CDR3 has 16 amino acids. The CDR3 nucleotides are TGCGCCAGCAGCCACTGGGACACCGAGAACACCGGGGAGCTGTTTTTT. Protein product: CASSHWDTENTGELFF.

This clone appeared once. CDR3 sequence reads: CASVKGANTGELFF. CDR3 nucleotides: TGTGCCAGCGTTAAGGGAGCGAACACCGGGGAGCTGTTTTTT. The chain employs TRBV2 and TRBJ2-2; weak D call: TRBD2 (5 bases). V lost 8 bases and J lost 0, with 10 bases in between. CDR1 and CDR2 (germline): SNHLY, FYNNEI. CDR3 size: 14 residues.

As regards this clone: Other DNA sequences from this sample encode an identical CDR3 as well. The rearrangement uses TRBV2 and TRBJ2-5, with D perhaps matching TRBD2 (5 bases). V was cut by 4 bases and J by 2 bases, with 14 bases left in between. The germline V gene has CDR1 SNHLY and CDR2 FYNNEI. This CDR3 contains 15 residues. DNA of the CDR3: TGTGCCAGCAGTGGCGGGCTGGCTACACAAGAGACCCAGTACTTC. Translated: CASSGGLATQETQYF.

Note on this clone: Other DNA sequences within the sample encode an identical CDR3. This chain connects TRBV5-4 to TRBJ2-7, with D tentatively TRBD1 (6 bases). The CDR3 spans 15 residues. Germline V gene data show CDR1 as SGHNT and CDR2 as YYREEE (reference sequence). Trimming cost V 4 bases and J 7 bases, with 21 bases left between them. CDR3 loop: CASSEHPGQSYEQYF. The CDR3 nucleotides read TGTGCCAGCAGCGAGCACCCCGGACAGAGCTATGAGCAGTACTTC. Drawing the rest from reference TRBV5-4 and TRBJ2-7, the complete variable domain is ETGVTQSPTHLIKTRGQQVTLRCSSQSGHNTVSWYQQALGQGPQFIFQYYREEENGRGNFPPRFSGLQFPNYSSELNVNALELDDSALYLCASSEHPGQSYEQYFGPGTRLTVT.

The gene calls are TRBV5-5 and TRBJ2-7; no definite D call. CDR1 and CDR2 from the germline V gene are SGHKS and YYEKEE (reference sequence). CDR3 size: 13 residues. Trimming removed 4 bases at V and 2 bases at J, with 10 bases between. CDR3 amino acids: CASSLRDTYEQYF. In DNA form, the CDR3 reads TGTGCCAGCAGCCTCCGCGACACCTACGAGCAGTACTTC.

This clone came up a few times. Other DNA sequences of this sample code for an identical CDR3. This chain uses TRBV19 with TRBJ1-1; maybe TRBD1 (5 bases). The V gene lost 8 bases and the J gene lost 1 base, with 14 bases spanning the gap. Germline CDR1 is LNHDA and CDR2 is SQIVND (reference sequence). The CDR3 is made up of 14 amino acids. The CDR3 reads CASSWGRGNTEAFF. CDR3 DNA sequence: TGTGCCAGTTCCTGGGGCCGCGGGAACACTGAAGCTTTCTTT.

The gene calls are TRBV6-5 and TRBJ1-2; TRBD1 matches 8 bases. The CDR3 loop spans 13 amino acids. Unmatched junction bases numbered 7, after V lost 8 bases and J lost 5 bases. The V gene's germline CDR1 is MNHEY and CDR2 SVGAGI. CDR3 amino acids: CASFGQGDYGYTF. As DNA, the CDR3 is TGTGCCAGCTTTGGACAGGGAGATTATGGCTACACCTTC.

The chain couples TRBV11-1 to TRBJ2-5; 7 bases agree with TRBD1. The CDR3 consists of 14 residues. Trimming cost V 6 bases and J 1 base; bases outside gene matches: 5. Per germline, CDR1 SGHAT and CDR2 FQDESV (reference sequence). CDR3 in amino acids: CASRDGTVQETQYF. CDR3 nucleotides: TGTGCCAGCAGGGACGGGACAGTCCAAGAGACCCAGTACTTC.

CDR3 nucleotides: TGCGCCAGCAGACCAGGGTTGGAGAACACCGGGGAGCTGTTTTTT. It is translated as CASRPGLENTGELFF. This rearrangement joins TRBV5-1 to TRBJ2-2, with D maybe TRBD1 (5 bases). V shed 5 bases and J shed 1 base, with 12 bases lying between them. CDR3 length equals 15 residues. The germline gives CDR1 SGHRS, CDR2 YFSETQ.